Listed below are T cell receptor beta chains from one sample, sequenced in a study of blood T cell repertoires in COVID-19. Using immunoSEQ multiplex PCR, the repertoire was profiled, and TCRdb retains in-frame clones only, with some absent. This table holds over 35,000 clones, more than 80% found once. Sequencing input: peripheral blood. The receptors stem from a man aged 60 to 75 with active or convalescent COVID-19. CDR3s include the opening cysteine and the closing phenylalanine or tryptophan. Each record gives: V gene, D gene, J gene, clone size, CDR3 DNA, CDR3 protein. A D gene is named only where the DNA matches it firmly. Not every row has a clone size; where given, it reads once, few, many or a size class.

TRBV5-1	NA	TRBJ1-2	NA	TGCGCCAGCAGACGCCCGGCAGGACCGGGGGGCTACACCTTC	CASRRPAGPGGYTF
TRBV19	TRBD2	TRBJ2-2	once	TGTGCCAGTAATCCGGGGGGCGGGGAGCTGTTTTTT	CASNPGGGELFF
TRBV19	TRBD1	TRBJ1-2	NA	TGTGCCAGTACTCCAATGACAGGGCCGGACTATGGCTACACCTTC	CASTPMTGPDYGYTF
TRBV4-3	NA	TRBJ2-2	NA	TGCGCCAGCAGCCAAGCGGGTACAGGCTTGAACACCGGGGAGCTGTTTTTT	CASSQAGTGLNTGELFF
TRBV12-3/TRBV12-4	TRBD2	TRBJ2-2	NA	TGTGCCAGCAGCCCGGGAGGGTCCGGGGAGCTGTTTTTT	CASSPGGSGELFF
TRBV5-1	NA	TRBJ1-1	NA	TGCGCCAGCAGCTTGGGTCGGGGGAAGAACACTGAAGCTTTCTTT	CASSLGRGKNTEAFF
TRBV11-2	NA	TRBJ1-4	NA	TGTGCCAGCAGTGCAGGGTATAATGAAAAACTGTTTTTT	CASSAGYNEKLFF
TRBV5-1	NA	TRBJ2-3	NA	TGCGCCAGCAGCTTCGCAGATACGCAGTATTTT	CASSFADTQYF
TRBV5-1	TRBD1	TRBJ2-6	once	TGCGCCAGCAGCTTTCAGGGGGCTGGGGCCAACGTCCTGACTTTC	CASSFQGAGANVLTF
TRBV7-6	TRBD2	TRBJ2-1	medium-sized	TGTGCCAGCACCTCTGAGCGGGGGGGCTACAATGAGCAGTTCTTC	CASTSERGGYNEQFF